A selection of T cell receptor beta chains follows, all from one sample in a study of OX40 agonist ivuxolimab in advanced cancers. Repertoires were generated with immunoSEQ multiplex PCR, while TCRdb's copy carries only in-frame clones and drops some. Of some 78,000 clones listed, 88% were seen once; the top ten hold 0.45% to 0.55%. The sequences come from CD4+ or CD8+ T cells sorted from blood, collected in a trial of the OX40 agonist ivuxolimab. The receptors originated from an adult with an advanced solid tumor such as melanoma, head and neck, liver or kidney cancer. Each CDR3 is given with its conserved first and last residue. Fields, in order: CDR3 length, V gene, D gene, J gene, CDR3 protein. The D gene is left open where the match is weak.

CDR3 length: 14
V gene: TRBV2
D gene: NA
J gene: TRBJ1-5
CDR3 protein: CASRGGRGNQPQHF

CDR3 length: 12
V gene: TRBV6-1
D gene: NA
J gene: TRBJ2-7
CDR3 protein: CASSGTRDEQYF

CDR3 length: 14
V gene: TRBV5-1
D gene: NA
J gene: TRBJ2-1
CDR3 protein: CASSSPDGPNEQFF

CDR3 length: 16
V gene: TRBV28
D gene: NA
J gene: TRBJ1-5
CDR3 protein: CASKSQTAYSNQPQHF

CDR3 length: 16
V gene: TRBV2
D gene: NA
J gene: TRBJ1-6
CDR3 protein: CASSEEWGRDSSPLHF

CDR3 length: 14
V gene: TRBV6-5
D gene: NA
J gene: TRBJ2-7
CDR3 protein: CASSYAGLGYEQYF

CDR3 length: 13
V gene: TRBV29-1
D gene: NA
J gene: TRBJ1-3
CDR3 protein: CSVAGTLGNTIYF

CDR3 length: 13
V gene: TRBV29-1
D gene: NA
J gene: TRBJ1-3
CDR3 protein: CSVQEFSGNTIYF

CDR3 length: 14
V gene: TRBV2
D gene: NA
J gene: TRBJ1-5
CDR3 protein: CASSVTVSNQPQHF

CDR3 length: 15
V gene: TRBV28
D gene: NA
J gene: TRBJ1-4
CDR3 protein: CASQLGKRANEKLFF

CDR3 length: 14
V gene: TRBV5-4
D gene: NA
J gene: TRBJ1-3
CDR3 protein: CASSLDVVGNTIYF

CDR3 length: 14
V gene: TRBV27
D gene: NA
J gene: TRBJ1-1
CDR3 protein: CASNPDSLHTEAFF

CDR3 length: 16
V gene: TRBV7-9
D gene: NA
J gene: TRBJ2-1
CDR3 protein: CASSFLIGGGSNEQFF

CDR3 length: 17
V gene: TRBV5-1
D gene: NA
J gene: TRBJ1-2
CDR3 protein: CASSYSGTKTRGYGYTF

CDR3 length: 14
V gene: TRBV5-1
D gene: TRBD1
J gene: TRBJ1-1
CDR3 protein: CASSSTGTDTEAFF

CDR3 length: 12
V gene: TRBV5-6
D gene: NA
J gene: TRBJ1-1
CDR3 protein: CASSRRTPDTFF

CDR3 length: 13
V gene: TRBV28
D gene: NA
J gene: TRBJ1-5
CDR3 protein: CASSQPIHQPQHF

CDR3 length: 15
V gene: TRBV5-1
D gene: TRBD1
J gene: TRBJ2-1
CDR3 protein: CASSLEGAGYNEQFF

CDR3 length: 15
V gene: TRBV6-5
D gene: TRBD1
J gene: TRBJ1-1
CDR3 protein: CASSRNRGADTEAFF

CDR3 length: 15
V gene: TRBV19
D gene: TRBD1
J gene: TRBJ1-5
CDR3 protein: CASSPGTGGNQPQHF

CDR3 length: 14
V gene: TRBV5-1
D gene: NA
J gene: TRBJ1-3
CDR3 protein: CASSLGGRGNTIYF

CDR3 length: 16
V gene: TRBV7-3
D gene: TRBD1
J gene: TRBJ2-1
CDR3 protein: CASSSRTGGSYNEQFF

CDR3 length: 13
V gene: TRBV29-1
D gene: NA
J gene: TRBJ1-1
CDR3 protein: CSVDGTGGTEAFF

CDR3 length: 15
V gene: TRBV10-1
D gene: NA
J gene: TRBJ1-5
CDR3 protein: CASSEIRNSNQPQHF

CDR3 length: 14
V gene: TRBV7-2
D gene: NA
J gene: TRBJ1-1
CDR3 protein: CASSPSPANTEAFF

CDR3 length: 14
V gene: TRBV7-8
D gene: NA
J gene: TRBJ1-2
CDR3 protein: CASSFGPANYGYTF

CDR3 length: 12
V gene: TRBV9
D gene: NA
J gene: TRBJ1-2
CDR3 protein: CASSAGPYGYTF

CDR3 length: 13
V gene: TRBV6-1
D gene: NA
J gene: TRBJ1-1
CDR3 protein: CASSTGVNTEAFF

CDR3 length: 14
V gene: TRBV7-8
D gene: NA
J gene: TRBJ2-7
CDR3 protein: CASSWSAPGYEQYF

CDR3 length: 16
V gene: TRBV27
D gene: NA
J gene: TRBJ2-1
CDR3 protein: CASKYDWRSSYNEQFF

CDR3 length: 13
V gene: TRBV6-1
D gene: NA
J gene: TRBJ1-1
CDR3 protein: CAIHDRPNTEAFF

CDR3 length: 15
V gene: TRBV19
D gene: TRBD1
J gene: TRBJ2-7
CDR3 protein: CASGERGQGTYEQYF

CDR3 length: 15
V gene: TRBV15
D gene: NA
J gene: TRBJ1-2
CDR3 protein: CATSGDLGRAIGYTF

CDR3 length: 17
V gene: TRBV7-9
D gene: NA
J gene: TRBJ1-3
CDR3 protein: CASSLDWSLASGNTIYF

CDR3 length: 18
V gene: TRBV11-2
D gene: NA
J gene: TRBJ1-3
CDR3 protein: CASSLAPKISSSGNTIYF

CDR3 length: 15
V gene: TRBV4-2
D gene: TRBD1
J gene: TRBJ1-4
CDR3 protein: CASSQGVGGNEKLFF

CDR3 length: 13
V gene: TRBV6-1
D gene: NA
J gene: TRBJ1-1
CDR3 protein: CASSPQEGAEAFF

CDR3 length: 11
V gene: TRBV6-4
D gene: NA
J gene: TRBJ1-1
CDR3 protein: CASREGTEAFF

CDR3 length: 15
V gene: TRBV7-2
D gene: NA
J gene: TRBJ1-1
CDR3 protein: CASSLFGLMNTEAFF

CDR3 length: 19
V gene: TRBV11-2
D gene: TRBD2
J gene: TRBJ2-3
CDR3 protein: CASSSGDLRDYLVTDTQYF

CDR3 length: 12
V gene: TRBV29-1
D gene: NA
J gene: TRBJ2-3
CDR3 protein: CSVEGGGLTQYF

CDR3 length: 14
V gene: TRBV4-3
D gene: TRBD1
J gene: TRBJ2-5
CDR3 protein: CASSQGDRPETQYF

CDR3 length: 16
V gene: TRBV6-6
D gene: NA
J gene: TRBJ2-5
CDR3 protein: CASSYKLVRARETQYF

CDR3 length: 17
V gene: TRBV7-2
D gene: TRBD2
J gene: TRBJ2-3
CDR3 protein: CASSSLGSGGQADTQYF

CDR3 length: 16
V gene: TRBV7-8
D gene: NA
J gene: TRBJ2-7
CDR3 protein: CASSLSYSGTAYEQYF

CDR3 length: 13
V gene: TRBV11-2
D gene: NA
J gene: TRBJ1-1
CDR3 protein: CASSLEQASSAFF

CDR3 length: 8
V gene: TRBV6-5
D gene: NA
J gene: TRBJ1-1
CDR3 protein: CASSVVGF

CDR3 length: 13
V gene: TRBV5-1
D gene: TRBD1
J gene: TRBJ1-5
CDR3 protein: CASSPGQDQPQHF

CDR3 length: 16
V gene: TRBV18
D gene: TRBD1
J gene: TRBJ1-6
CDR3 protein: CASSLSAGGINSPLHF

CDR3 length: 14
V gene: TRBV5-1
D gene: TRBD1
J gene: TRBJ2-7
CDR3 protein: CASSPGQGGDEQYF

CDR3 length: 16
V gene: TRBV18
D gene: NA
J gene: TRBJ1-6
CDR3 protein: CASSPQDSGIQSPLHF

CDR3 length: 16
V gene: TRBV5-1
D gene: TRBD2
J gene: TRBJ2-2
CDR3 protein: CASSLPLAGGRGELFF

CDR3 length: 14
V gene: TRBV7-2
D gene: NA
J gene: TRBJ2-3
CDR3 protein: CASSTTGRTDTQYF

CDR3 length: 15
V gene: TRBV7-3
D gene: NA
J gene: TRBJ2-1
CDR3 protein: CASSSHKSSYNEQFF

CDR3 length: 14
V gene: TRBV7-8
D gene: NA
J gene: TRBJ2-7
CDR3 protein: CASRRRDKPYEQYF